The rows below give T cell receptor beta chains drawn from one sample of a study of human T cells and chemical hapten exposure. From the RACE reads, TCRdb called clonotypes with MiXCR, one entry per CDR3 protein. The sample lists 180,000 or so distinct CDR3 sequences, about 14% occurring once. The sample here was whole blood, taken in connection with sensitization to the hapten diphenylcyclopropenone (DPC). The receptors were gathered from a woman aged 25 to 39 with alopecia areata. Some clones in this sample may be carry-over from other donors' samples. CDR3s include the opening cysteine and the closing phenylalanine or tryptophan. The size entry is marked missing in some rows and otherwise reads once, few, many or a size class.

length	J	V	size	CDR3
13	TRBJ2-3	TRBV7-3	once	CASSGSSTDTQYF
14	TRBJ1-2	TRBV28	.	CASSFGGQNYGYTF
15	TRBJ2-3	TRBV6-2/TRBV6-3	many	CASSYGGTSTDTQYF
14	TRBJ2-7	TRBV5-6	.	CASRKRSGSSEQYF
16	TRBJ2-2	TRBV7-9	many	CAGARRARDLSGELFF
14	TRBJ2-3	TRBV29-1	.	CSVERGASTDTQYF
14	TRBJ1-6	TRBV2	few	CASSEQGVNSPLHF
15	TRBJ2-3	TRBV7-3	.	CASSLSPGAPDTQYF
14	TRBJ1-1	TRBV29-1	many	CSVEARTGNTEAFF
13	TRBJ2-7	TRBV20-1	few	CSVYSGISYEQYF
12	TRBJ2-1	TRBV20-1	few	CSARFRENFHFF
12	TRBJ2-3	TRBV13	.	CASSFQGGPGYF
15	TRBJ2-5	TRBV12-5	few	CASGSTSGGPETQYF
15	TRBJ1-5	TRBV6-2/TRBV6-3	few	CASSYWGGSNQPQHF
15	TRBJ1-4	TRBV7-2	.	CASSTGPMRGEKLFF
15	TRBJ2-5	TRBV28	.	CASSSPTGGQETQYF
13	TRBJ2-1	TRBV29-1	few	CSVSGFHRNEQFF
12	TRBJ1-1	TRBV4-2	.	CASSQVNTEAFF
13	TRBJ2-1	TRBV7-9	.	CASSLIGSDEQFF
14	TRBJ1-1	TRBV28	many	CASSLVQGNTEAFF
12	TRBJ1-6	TRBV6-6	.	CASEGGSSPLHF
15	TRBJ2-2	TRBV11-2	.	CASSLGQRETGELFF
13	TRBJ1-6	TRBV12-3/TRBV12-4	.	CASTGTRSSPLHF
14	TRBJ1-6	TRBV19	few	CASSMGDPNSPLHF
13	TRBJ2-2	TRBV6-6	few	CATGQGDTGELFF
11	TRBJ2-1	TRBV6-2/TRBV6-3	few	CASTNGDSQFF
13	TRBJ2-5	TRBV3-1	.	CASSPAGRETQYF
15	TRBJ2-7	TRBV7-9	.	CASSPNNRISVEQYF
14	TRBJ2-1	TRBV4-3	few	CASSQGLSGDEQFF
12	TRBJ2-5	TRBV29-1	many	CSVVRNQETQYF
12	TRBJ2-2	TRBV12-3/TRBV12-4	few	CASHINTGELFF
15	TRBJ1-2	TRBV20-1	few	CSARDQAGGTGGYTF
15	TRBJ1-4	TRBV7-2	few	CASSLGQPGDEKLFF
16	TRBJ2-3	TRBV21-1	few	CASSIRRGTSTDTQYF
14	TRBJ2-4	TRBV5-1	few	CASSRDRTENIQYF
18	TRBJ2-1	TRBV4-3	.	CASSQMPSTSGNRDEQFF
16	TRBJ2-3	TRBV24-1	many	CATSDPRQGGTDTQYF
18	TRBJ1-6	TRBV7-3	.	CASSPALCLGLWYSPLHF
14	TRBJ1-1	TRBV4-1	few	CASSLAGGTTEAFF
17	TRBJ2-1	TRBV9	few	CASSVGFSGGPVYEQFF
14	TRBJ1-1	TRBV28	.	CASSSLTGNTEAFF
13	TRBJ1-1	TRBV7-2	.	CASSRQGAGEAFF